These 28 T cell receptor beta chains came from one sample sequenced in a study of post-analysis software for immune sequencing data. Study outcomes and limitations: TRBV5-6, TRBV5-1 and TRBV20-1 were among about 5 TRBV segments more frequent in patients than controls.

No antigen has been identified for these receptors. Carried by the TCR beta cDNA libraries were unique molecular identifiers. TCRdb fed the PCR reads into MiXCR, producing one record per CDR3 protein. Among 820,000 or so distinct CDR3 sequences listed, roughly 58% were seen once. Sequences were obtained from blood. The receptor source for this set is a girl aged 5-17 years with multiple sclerosis.

The sample holds a few counts of this clonotype. This chain links TRBV20-1 with TRBJ2-5; TRBD2 aligns across 9 bases. The junction had 4 bases not matched to a gene; V was cut back by 6 bases and J by 2 bases. Germline assignment: CDR1 DFQATT and CDR2 SNEGSKA (reference sequence). The length of the CDR3 is 13 residues. CDR3 loop: CSAPLAGQETQYF. In DNA form, the CDR3 reads TGCAGTGCCCCTCTAGCGGGGCAAGAGACCCAGTACTTC.

This clonotype was detected a few times. This chain uses TRBV7-6 with TRBJ2-7; TRBD1 agrees at 7 bases. V shed 0 bases and J 4 bases; nucleotides not matched to a gene: 3. Germline V CDR1 and CDR2: SGHVS, FNYEAQ. This CDR3 is built from 14 residues. Written as DNA, the CDR3 is TGTGCCAGCAGCTTAGCCCCCAGGGGGTACGAGCAGTACTTC. Its protein product is CASSLAPRGYEQYF.

The chain combines TRBV9 with TRBJ2-1; maybe TRBD2 (6 bases). Trimming cost V 4 bases and J 2 bases, with 13 bases left between them. The CDR3 is 15 residues long. CDR1 and CDR2 (germline): SGDLS, YYNGEE. The CDR3 nucleotides are TGTGCCAGCAGCCCCGGCCGCGGGACCTACAATGAGCAGTTCTTC. This sequence encodes CASSPGRGTYNEQFF. Supplemented by reference TRBV9 and TRBJ2-1, the full variable domain reads DSGVTQTPKHLITATGQRVTLRCSPRSGDLSVYWYQQSLDQGLQFLIQYYNGEERAKGNILERFSAQQFPDLHSELNLSSLELGDSALYFCASSPGRGTYNEQFFGPGTRLTVL.

The chain carries TRBV20-1 and TRBJ2-5, with a tentative D call TRBD1 (5 bases). The germline gives CDR1 DFQATT, CDR2 SNEGSKA (reference sequence). This CDR3 region has 16 residues. The V and J ends lost 4 bases and 1 base respectively, with 19 bases between them. The CDR3 DNA follows: TGCAGTGCTAAGGGGTATCAACAGGCCTCCCAAGAGACCCAGTACTTC. Translated: CSAKGYQQASQETQYF.

The V and J genes are TRBV15 and TRBJ2-7; D is unresolved. This CDR3 comprises 15 residues. CDR1 is LNHNV and CDR2 is YYDKDF in the germline V gene (reference sequence). The ends were cut back, 0 bases at V and 0 bases at J, with 9 bases in the middle. The CDR3 here is CATSRDLGDSYEQYF. CDR3 coding DNA: TGTGCCACCAGCAGAGATCTGGGCGACTCCTACGAGCAGTACTTC.

Remarks on this clonotype: Mismatch with germline at one junction end may stem from a read error. The CDR3 coding sequence is TGTGCCACCAGCGGTGGGACTAGCGGGAAGTTCTACGATGAGCAGTTCTTC. Protein sequence: CATSGGTSGKFYDEQFF. This chain links TRBV15 with TRBJ2-1, with TRBD2 identical over 13 bases. Germline values: CDR1 LNHNV, CDR2 YYDKDF (reference sequence). The CDR3 extends over 17 amino acids.

This chain uses TRBV6-2 or TRBV6-3 with TRBJ2-4; no clear D. The CDR3 length is 12 residues. The V gene lost 0 bases and the J gene lost 11 bases, with 8 bases spanning the gap. The V gene's germline CDR1 is MNHEY and CDR2 SVGEGT. CDR3 DNA sequence: TGTGCCAGCAGTTACTCTCTGGTTTTTCAGTACTTC. Encoded protein: CASSYSLVFQYF.

This chain connects TRBV27 to TRBJ2-1; D unresolved. The V and J ends lost 6 bases and 2 bases respectively, with 11 bases between them. The germline gives CDR1 MNHEY, CDR2 SMNVEV (reference sequence). This CDR3 comprises 14 residues. The CDR3 protein is CASRVVGTYNEQFF. The CDR3 DNA reads TGTGCCAGCAGGGTGGTGGGAACCTACAATGAGCAGTTCTTC.

This clonotype was seen more than once but under ten times. The V call is TRBV29-1, the J call TRBJ2-7; no reliable D call. CDR3 size: 13 residues. Trimming took 1 base from V and 3 from J, leaving 10 bases between them. Germline CDR1 is SQVTM and CDR2 is ANQGSEA. CDR3 in amino acids: CSVEVAPVYEQYF. In DNA form, the CDR3 reads TGCAGCGTTGAAGTGGCCCCCGTCTACGAGCAGTACTTC.

The chain uses TRBV6-5 and TRBJ2-4, with D perhaps matching TRBD1 (6 bases). The better agreement between TRBJ2-7 and the DNA end casts doubt on the J call. This CDR3 is 15 amino acids long. Germline lookup yields CDR1 MNHEY and CDR2 SVGAGI. The CDR3 nucleotides are TGTGCCAGCATTATGCGCAGGGGCCAGATCTACGAGCAGTACTTC. Protein product: CASIMRRGQIYEQYF.

V and J are TRBV5-1 and TRBJ2-3; 11 bases are a match to TRBD2. Trimming took 4 bases from V and 5 from J; bases not matched to a gene: 6. CDR1 and CDR2 (germline): SGHRS, YFSETQ. The CDR3 contains 15 residues. The CDR3 is CASSPSGGNQDTQYF. Written as DNA, the CDR3 is TGCGCCAGCAGCCCTAGCGGGGGGAATCAAGATACGCAGTATTTT.

This chain joins TRBV7-9 and TRBJ2-3; D possibly corresponds to TRBD1 (6 bases). Trimming cost V 3 bases and J 4 bases, with 14 bases left between them. Germline V lookup: CDR1 SEHNR, CDR2 FQNEAQ (reference sequence). This CDR3 region has 15 residues. CDR3 coding DNA: TGTGCCAGCAGCTTCTATGGCAGGGGTCCAGATACGCAGTATTTT. It translates to CASSFYGRGPDTQYF. The entire variable domain, with the rest obtained from reference TRBV7-9 and TRBJ2-3, is as follows: DTGVSQNPRHKITKRGQNVTFRCDPISEHNRLYWYRQTLGQGPEFLTYFQNEAQLEKSRLLSDRFSAERPKGSFSTLEIQRTEQGDSAMYLCASSFYGRGPDTQYFGPGTRLTVL.

This clonotype turned up a few times. The chain recombines TRBV7-9 with TRBJ2-1, with 13 positions matching TRBD2. CDR3 length equals 20 residues. Germline CDR1 reads SEHNR; CDR2 reads FQNEAQ (reference sequence). V was clipped by 2 bases and J by 3 bases; unmatched bases: 13. This chain's CDR3 is CASSLPIGLAGARGYNEQFF. The CDR3 bases are TGTGCCAGCAGCTTACCCATAGGACTAGCGGGAGCGCGGGGCTACAATGAGCAGTTCTTC.

This sequence joins TRBV5-6 and TRBJ1-2; 7 positions agree with TRBD1. V was pared by 4 bases and J by 6 bases, with 6 bases of the junction left unmatched. From germline, CDR1 is SGHDT and CDR2 YYEEEE. This CDR3 region has 13 residues. The chain's CDR3 is CASSQPQGDGYTF. The CDR3 DNA follows: TGTGCCAGCAGCCAACCTCAGGGGGATGGCTACACCTTC.

With respect to this clonotype: One end of the junction does not line up with germline, which may come from a read error. The rearrangement links TRBV3-1 to TRBJ2-7, with 7 bases fitting TRBD1. The CDR3 is 15 residues long. Germline loops: CDR1 LGHDT, CDR2 YNNKEL (reference sequence). The CDR3 loop reads CASSQGGQHSYEQYF. CDR3 bases: TGTGCCAGCAGTCAAGGGGGACAGCACTCCTACGAGCAGTACTTC.

The chain employs TRBV5-1 and TRBJ1-1; weak D call: TRBD1 (5 bases). V was trimmed by 4 bases and J by 1 base, leaving 11 bases between them. The CDR3 is 14 residues long. The germline CDR1 and CDR2 sequences are SGHRS and YFSETQ. DNA of the CDR3: TGCGCCAGCAGCGGAAAGGGACGGAACACTGAAGCTTTCTTT. This encodes CASSGKGRNTEAFF.

This chain uses TRBV9 with TRBJ1-2, with 7 bases matching TRBD1. Trimming at V came to 6 bases and at J to 2 bases, leaving 16 bases not matched to a gene. CDR3 size: 17 residues. Per germline, CDR1 SGDLS and CDR2 YYNGEE. DNA for the CDR3: TGTGCCAGCAACCGACCAGCCCAGGGGGGAAAAAACTATGGCTACACCTTC. This sequence encodes CASNRPAQGGKNYGYTF.

The chain employs TRBV25-1 and TRBJ2-7; D gene ambiguous. There are 14 residues in the CDR3. The V end was cut by 5 bases, the J end by 5 bases, with 16 bases between. CDR1 and CDR2 (germline): MGHDK, SYGVNS. CDR3 in DNA: TGTGCCAGCAGTATCGGGCAAACCCGCGACGAGCAGTACTTC. Amino acid sequence: CASSIGQTRDEQYF.

The rearrangement uses TRBV7-3 and TRBJ2-1; 13 bases fit TRBD2. V was pared by 3 bases and J by 5 bases, with 4 bases of the junction left unmatched. There are 16 residues in the CDR3. In germline, CDR1 is SGHTA, CDR2 FQGTGA. The chain's CDR3 is CASSFWGTSGNNEQFF. CDR3 coding DNA: TGTGCCAGCAGCTTTTGGGGGACTAGCGGGAACAATGAGCAGTTCTTC.

The chain is built from TRBV20-1 and TRBJ2-1, with a tentative D call TRBD2 (5 bases). Germline-derived CDR1 and CDR2 are DFQATT and SNEGSKA (reference sequence). V shed 0 bases and J shed 5 bases, with 11 bases lying between them. The CDR3 is 14 amino acids. CDR3 sequence reads: CSARDLERNNEQFF. The CDR3 nucleotides read TGCAGTGCTAGAGATCTTGAGCGGAACAATGAGCAGTTCTTC.

V gene TRBV6-1 combines with J gene TRBJ1-1; 7 positions match TRBD1. CDR3 length: 13 amino acids. V dropped 1 base and J dropped 6; count of bases not matched to a gene: 2. From germline, CDR1 is MNHNS and CDR2 SASEGT. The CDR3 DNA reads TGTGCCAGCAGTGAAGAGGGGGCCCCTGAAGCTTTCTTT. It is translated as CASSEEGAPEAFF.

The chain uses TRBV27 and TRBJ2-7; D possibly corresponds to TRBD1 (5 bases). Trimming stripped 7 bases from V and 1 base from J, with 17 bases between. This CDR3 region has 15 residues. Germline values: CDR1 MNHEY, CDR2 SMNVEV (reference sequence). CDR3 sequence: CASKYTGFGSYEQYF. Here the CDR3 DNA reads TGTGCCAGCAAATACACAGGTTTCGGTTCCTACGAGCAGTACTTC.

This clonotype was seen a single time. The V gene is TRBV7-3, the J gene TRBJ2-1; D might be TRBD2 (5 bases). This CDR3 is built from 15 residues. The V end lost 2 bases, the J end lost 4 bases, and 12 bases lay between the germline ends. Germline assignment: CDR1 SGHTA and CDR2 FQGTGA. CDR3 residues: CASSLVLAEYNEQFF. CDR3 bases: TGTGCCAGCAGCTTAGTTCTAGCAGAGTACAATGAGCAGTTCTTC.

The chain joins TRBV10-3 to TRBJ2-3; the match to TRBD2 covers 10 bases. CDR3 length: 14 residues. J gave up 5 bases and V 5 bases, and 4 bases lay outside the gene matches. The germline CDR1 and CDR2 sequences are ENHRY and SYGVKD. CDR3 residues: CAISHLAGEDTQYF. Here the CDR3 DNA reads TGTGCCATCAGTCACCTAGCGGGAGAAGATACGCAGTATTTT.

This clonotype was observed a single time. V and J are TRBV6-5 and TRBJ1-1; tentative D call: TRBD1 (5 bases). CDR3 length: 15 amino acids. Trimming left V 2 bases short and J 4 bases short, with 14 bases between. Germline-derived CDR1 and CDR2 are MNHEY and SVGAGI. The CDR3 DNA sequence: TGTGCCAGCAGTTACCGGTGGGGCCAGGGCACTGAAGCTTTCTTT. It encodes CASSYRWGQGTEAFF.

The rearrangement joins TRBV20-1 to TRBJ2-3, with D unclear. The V end lost 3 bases, the J end lost 6 bases, and 10 bases lay between the germline ends. The germline CDR1 and CDR2 sequences are DFQATT and SNEGSKA (reference sequence). The CDR3 sequence is 12 residues long. The CDR3: CSARTVRDTQYF. As DNA, the CDR3 is TGCAGTGCTAGGACCGTTAGGGATACGCAGTATTTT.

This clonotype was seen ten or more times. This chain uses TRBV29-1 with TRBJ2-3; D unresolved. The CDR3 is 13 residues long. The V and J ends lost 5 bases and 2 bases respectively, with 11 bases between them. From germline, CDR1 is SQVTM and CDR2 ANQGSEA. The DNA for the CDR3 is TGCAGCGTTTCAACAGCCCCCACAGATACGCAGTATTTT. It codes for CSVSTAPTDTQYF.

This clonotype was detected only a few times. This chain connects TRBV5-1 to TRBJ2-3; TRBD1 matches 7 bases. V was pared by 5 bases and J by 2 bases, with 5 bases of the junction left unmatched. The CDR3 has 14 residues. The germline V gene has CDR1 SGHRS and CDR2 YFSETQ. The CDR3 nucleotides read TGCGCCAGCAGTAGGGACAGCTTCACAGATACGCAGTATTTT. The encoded protein is CASSRDSFTDTQYF. The complete variable domain, with remaining parts taken from reference TRBV5-1 and TRBJ2-3, reads KAGVTQTPRYLIKTRGQQVTLSCSPISGHRSVSWYQQTPGQGLQFLFEYFSETQRNKGNFPGRFSGRQFSNSRSEMNVSTLELGDSALYLCASSRDSFTDTQYFGPGTRLTVL.